A selection of T cell receptor beta chains follows, all from one sample in a study of T cells in Graves' hyperthyroidism and ophthalmopathy. TCRdb reprocessed the multiplex PCR reads with MiXCR, giving one entry per CDR3 protein. This table has 400,000 to 500,000 distinct CDR3 sequences, roughly 13% appearing once. Sequencing input: blood. These receptor sequences come from a woman between 18 and 29 years old with Graves' hyperthyroidism. CDR3s include the opening cysteine and the closing phenylalanine or tryptophan. Each record gives: clone size, D gene, J gene, V gene, CDR3 protein, CDR3 DNA. The D gene is left open where the match is weak. Clone size, where shown, is once, few, many, or a class for clones that have expanded.

size: many
D: NA
J: TRBJ2-7
V: TRBV12-3/TRBV12-4
CDR3: CASSPWGQGDRDEQYF
DNA: TGTGCCAGCAGCCCCTGGGGGCAGGGAGATCGCGACGAGCAGTACTTC

size: few
D: TRBD2
J: TRBJ2-7
V: TRBV20-1
CDR3: CSANGLAGDEQYF
DNA: TGCAGTGCTAACGGACTAGCGGGAGACGAGCAGTACTTC

size: few
D: TRBD1
J: TRBJ2-5
V: TRBV9
CDR3: CASSVRGTGIETQYF
DNA: TGTGCCAGCAGCGTAAGGGGGACAGGGATTGAGACCCAGTACTTC

size: few
D: NA
J: TRBJ2-5
V: TRBV6-1
CDR3: CASRRPGEETQYF
DNA: TGTGCCAGCAGACGTCCGGGGGAAGAGACCCAGTACTTC

size: NA
D: TRBD1
J: TRBJ2-2
V: TRBV19
CDR3: CAKTGATGELFF
DNA: TGTGCCAAGACAGGGGCCACCGGGGAGCTGTTTTTT

size: NA
D: NA
J: TRBJ1-1
V: TRBV2
CDR3: CASARGRNTEAFF
DNA: TGTGCCAGCGCTCGGGGCAGGAACACTGAAGCTTTCTTT

size: many
D: NA
J: TRBJ2-1
V: TRBV9
CDR3: CASSVQREYNEQFF
DNA: TGTGCCAGCAGCGTACAACGGGAGTACAATGAGCAGTTCTTC

size: many
D: NA
J: TRBJ2-2
V: TRBV6-5
CDR3: CASSYSTRNTGELFF
DNA: TGTGCCAGCAGTTACTCGACTAGGAACACCGGGGAGCTGTTTTTT

size: many
D: NA
J: TRBJ2-1
V: TRBV6-2/TRBV6-3
CDR3: CASNTDGRTYNEQFF
DNA: TGTGCCAGCAACACCGACGGAAGAACCTACAATGAGCAGTTCTTC

size: NA
D: NA
J: TRBJ2-3
V: TRBV2
CDR3: CASSARVSSDTQYF
DNA: TGTGCCAGCAGTGCCCGCGTCTCGAGCGATACGCAGTATTTT

size: many
D: NA
J: TRBJ1-5
V: TRBV5-1
CDR3: CASSLEGDNQPQHF
DNA: TGCGCCAGCAGCTTGGAGGGGGACAATCAGCCCCAGCATTTT

size: many
D: TRBD1
J: TRBJ1-5
V: TRBV28
CDR3: CASSLYRTGSQPQHF
DNA: TGTGCCAGCAGTTTATATCGGACAGGGAGTCAGCCCCAGCATTTT

size: many
D: TRBD1
J: TRBJ2-1
V: TRBV5-6
CDR3: CASSFPPDRIENEQFF
DNA: TGTGCCAGCAGCTTCCCACCGGACAGGATTGAGAATGAGCAGTTCTTC

size: few
D: TRBD2
J: TRBJ2-3
V: TRBV4-2
CDR3: CASSQDLVGNGRDVDTQYF
DNA: TGTGCCAGCAGCCAAGATTTGGTCGGGAACGGGAGGGATGTAGATACGCAGTATTTT

size: few
D: NA
J: TRBJ1-5
V: TRBV27
CDR3: CASRPIGGQAQHF
DNA: TGTGCCAGCAGACCAATAGGAGGGCAGGCCCAGCATTTT

size: NA
D: TRBD2
J: TRBJ2-1
V: TRBV28
CDR3: CASSFDPGGYNEQFF
DNA: TGTGCCAGCAGTTTCGATCCGGGGGGCTACAATGAGCAGTTCTTC

size: NA
D: TRBD2
J: TRBJ2-1
V: TRBV11-2
CDR3: CASSHEPGLAGVEQFF
DNA: TGCGCCAGCAGCCATGAACCGGGACTAGCGGGAGTGGAGCAGTTCTTC

size: many
D: NA
J: TRBJ1-2
V: TRBV28
CDR3: CASSLATKYGYTF
DNA: TGTGCCAGCAGTTTGGCTACGAAATATGGCTACACCTTC

size: NA
D: NA
J: TRBJ2-2
V: TRBV12-3/TRBV12-4
CDR3: CASSLGARGLFF
DNA: TGTGCCAGCAGTTTAGGCGCCCGGGGGCTGTTTTTT

size: many
D: NA
J: TRBJ1-1
V: TRBV5-1
CDR3: CASSLSAGLMNTEAFF
DNA: TGCGCCAGCAGCTTATCGGCGGGACTTATGAACACTGAAGCTTTCTTT

size: many
D: TRBD1
J: TRBJ1-6
V: TRBV30
CDR3: CAWETDRASPLHF
DNA: TGTGCCTGGGAGACGGACAGGGCTTCACCCCTCCACTTT

size: many
D: TRBD2
J: TRBJ2-7
V: TRBV27
CDR3: CASKRLADYEQYF
DNA: TGTGCCAGCAAAAGACTAGCGGACTACGAGCAGTACTTC

size: many
D: NA
J: TRBJ2-7
V: TRBV20-1
CDR3: CSARHPLEQYF
DNA: TGCAGTGCTAGACACCCCCTTGAGCAGTACTTC

size: NA
D: NA
J: TRBJ2-1
V: TRBV19
CDR3: CASAGINEQFF
DNA: TGTGCCAGTGCAGGAATCAATGAGCAGTTCTTC

size: many
D: NA
J: TRBJ1-1
V: TRBV6-2/TRBV6-3
CDR3: CASSPGVGFTEAFF
DNA: TGTGCCAGCAGCCCCGGCGTGGGGTTCACTGAAGCTTTCTTT

size: many
D: NA
J: TRBJ2-7
V: TRBV20-1
CDR3: CSARASDYEQHF
DNA: TGCAGTGCTAGAGCATCGGACTACGAGCAGCACTTC

size: NA
D: NA
J: TRBJ2-7
V: TRBV4-1
CDR3: CASSQEGVGGEQYF
DNA: TGCGCCAGCAGCCAAGAAGGAGTAGGGGGCGAGCAGTACTTC

size: many
D: NA
J: TRBJ2-1
V: TRBV20-1
CDR3: CSASRPRGYNEQFF
DNA: TGCAGTGCTAGTCGCCCCCGCGGTTACAATGAGCAGTTCTTC

size: NA
D: NA
J: TRBJ2-1
V: TRBV12-3/TRBV12-4
CDR3: CASTRRGAGLAFF
DNA: TGTGCCAGCACTCGTCGGGGGGCAGGTCTTGCTTTCTTC

size: many
D: NA
J: TRBJ1-5
V: TRBV6-2/TRBV6-3
CDR3: CASSNPRDNQPQHF
DNA: TGTGCCAGCAGTAACCCTCGGGACAATCAGCCCCAGCATTTT